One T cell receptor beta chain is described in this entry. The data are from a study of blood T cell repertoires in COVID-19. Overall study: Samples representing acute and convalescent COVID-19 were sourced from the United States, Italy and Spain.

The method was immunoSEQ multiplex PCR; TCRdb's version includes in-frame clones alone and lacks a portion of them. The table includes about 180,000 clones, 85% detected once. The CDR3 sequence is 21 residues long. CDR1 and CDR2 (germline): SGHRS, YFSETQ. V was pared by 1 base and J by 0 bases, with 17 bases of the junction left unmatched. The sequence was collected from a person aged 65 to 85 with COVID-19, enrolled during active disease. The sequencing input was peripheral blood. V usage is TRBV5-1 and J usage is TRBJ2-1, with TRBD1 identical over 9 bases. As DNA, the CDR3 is TGCGCCAGCAGCTTGTTCCGACCCGGGACAGGGACGTTGAGCTCCTACAATGAGCAGTTCTTC. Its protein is CASSLFRPGTGTLSSYNEQFF. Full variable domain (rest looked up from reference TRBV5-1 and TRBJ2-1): KAGVTQTPRYLIKTRGQQVTLSCSPISGHRSVSWYQQTPGQGLQFLFEYFSETQRNKGNFPGRFSGRQFSNSRSEMNVSTLELGDSALYLCASSLFRPGTGTLSSYNEQFFGPGTRLTVL.